The present T cell receptor (beta chain) was sequenced within a study of blood T cell repertoires in COVID-19 (TCRdb year 2020). Broadly, across the study: The collaborator samples originated in the United States, Italy and Spain and spanned the acute and convalescent phases of COVID-19. The repertoires were released in a freely available public database meant as a resource for research on the immune response to SARS-CoV-2. The material from the prospective study consisted of cDNA or gDNA derived from T cells, B-cell-depleted T cells, or PBMCs. Samples came from the ongoing ImmuneRACE study (first 160 participants) plus 1,254 subjects from 6 global collaborators. Deeply sampled blood TCRbeta repertoires from subjects exposed to, actively infected with, or recovered from COVID-19 were included in the dataset. Where available, HLA class I and class II types were taken from metadata supplied by the sample provider and were not determined by assay-based typing. Sample metadata almost always included a de-identified subject ID, COVID-19 status, age in years and sex. On the study overall, not on this receptor specifically: The quantity of clinical and demographic metadata differed by source and by participant and was supplied without curation.

TCRbeta CDR3 regions were amplified from genomic DNA by means of the immunoSEQ Assay, a bias-controlled multiplex PCR. The paper's processing steps were these. Nucleated cell counts per sample were estimated from amplification of reference gene primers within the assay. To quantify the absolute abundance of each unique TCRbeta CDR3 rearrangement, sequence reads were collapsed and filtered. For each sample, productive Simpson clonality was calculated as the square root of Simpson's diversity index over productive rearrangements. As stored in TCRdb, this immuneACCESS dataset retains in-frame rearrangements with V and J assigned. A fraction of the clones does not appear; measured against another copy, unresolved V genes explain less than half of the discrepancy, and the remainder lacks a known reason. V and J calls and clone size are given by that table; D and trimming were obtained from the DNA. The sample table lists 110,000 or so clones, 70% to 90% of them with a count of one. 3% to 4% of the sample is held by the ten biggest clonotypes.

Collaborating institutions collected whole blood in K2EDTA tubes following their own protocols. For TCRbeta analysis, collaborators shipped samples in one of three forms: frozen whole blood, isolated PBMCs, or DNA extracted from either of those sample types. Remarks on this clone: Its antigen target is currently unknown. Base-call qualities are not available, and no considerably larger clone is one nucleotide away.

CDR3 length: 17 amino acids, cysteine to phenylalanine. Kept here is only the CDR3 DNA, which spans 51 bases and is read in frame from base 1. The sample comprised peripheral blood. This sequence was found in a man aged 40-50 years with acute or convalescent COVID-19. This sequence uses TRBV21-1 and TRBJ2-1; the D call of TRBD2 is as the table states it, not checked on the DNA. TRBV21-1 has pseudogene status. The DNA sequence is given as TGTGCCAGCAGCAAAGTCTGGTCGGGGGGGGTAGACAATGAGCAGTTCTTC. It codes for CASSKVWSGGVDNEQFF.